This T cell receptor (beta chain) was sequenced in a study of blood T cell repertoires in COVID-19. Study background: Acute-phase and convalescent COVID-19 samples originated in the United States, Italy and Spain. T cells, B-cell-depleted T cells, or PBMCs provided the cDNA or gDNA that served as material.

Original data processing: Nucleated cell number was recorded as an estimate derived from reference gene primer amplification. Some clones are missing from TCRdb's copy, which holds only in-frame ones; the method was immunoSEQ multiplex PCR. Clone size and the V and J calls come from that table; the DNA yielded D and trimming. Here the sample spans 30,000 to 40,000 clones, around 90% being singletons. This CDR3 comprises 19 residues. V dropped 4 bases and J dropped 6; count of bases not matched to a gene: 16. Per germline, CDR1 MNHEY and CDR2 SMNVEV (reference sequence). The chain recombines TRBV27 with TRBJ2-1; 12 bases are shared with TRBD2. The specimen sequenced was peripheral blood. This receptor was taken from a man in his forties or fifties with active or convalescent COVID-19. The CDR3 DNA is TGTGCCAGCAGTTCTCTGACAGGGATCGGACTAGCGGGACTCAATGAGCAGTTCTTC. Encoded protein: CASSSLTGIGLAGLNEQFF.